The 10 T cell receptor beta chains reported below all come from one sample, sequenced in a study of cytomegalovirus exposure and HLA in healthy donors. The primer mix had 60 Vbeta and 13 Jbeta primers. Sequenced by immunoSEQ multiplex PCR; TCRdb stores in-frame clones only, minus some. The sample lists around 130,000 clones, under 85% occurring once. Sequencing was performed on PBMCs. All receptors come from a woman aged 50 to 60 in good health and CMV-seropositive.

As concerns this clone: Its ends do not fully match the called genes, so a read error is possible. In DNA form, the CDR3 reads TGTGCCAGCAGTTCTCAAACAGGACCCTCCAACGAGCAGTACTTC. It is translated as CASSSQTGPSNEQYF. The chain combines TRBV7-2 with TRBJ2-7; D may be TRBD1 (5 bases). The CDR3 extends over 15 amino acids. Germline assignment: CDR1 SGHTA and CDR2 FQGNSA. Variable domain in full (rest from reference TRBV7-2 and TRBJ2-7): GAGVSQSPSNKVTEKGKDVELRCDPISGHTALYWYRQSLGQGLEFLIYFQGNSAPDKSGLPSDRFSAERTGGSVSTLTIQRTQQEDSAVYLCASSSQTGPSNEQYFGPGTRLTVT.

With respect to this clone: Germline is not matched at one junction end, which may reflect a read error. The V gene is TRBV5-6, the J gene TRBJ2-7, with 10 nucleotides matching TRBD2. CDR3 length: 17 residues. Germline CDR1 SGHDT, CDR2 YYEEEE. CDR3 region: CASRFSSGGVSSYEQYF. The CDR3 bases are TGTGCCAGCCGCTTTTCTAGCGGGGGCGTCAGCTCCTACGAGCAGTACTTC. Variable domain in full (rest from reference TRBV5-6 and TRBJ2-7): DAGVTQSPTHLIKTRGQQVTLRCSPKSGHDTVSWYQQALGQGPQFIFQYYEEEERQRGNFPDRFSGHQFPNYSSELNVNALLLGDSALYLCASRFSSGGVSSYEQYFGPGTRLTVT.

There are a few counts of this clone. The chain carries TRBV6-5 and TRBJ2-2; no definite D call. Trimming shortened V by 5 bases and J by 7 bases, and 11 bases separated the two germline ends. There are 13 residues in the CDR3. Looked up from germline, CDR1 is MNHEY and CDR2 is SVGAGI. The CDR3 reads CASSESQIGELFF. In DNA form, the CDR3 reads TGTGCCAGCAGTGAATCTCAGATCGGGGAGCTGTTTTTT.

The V call is TRBV2, the J call TRBJ2-1; 12 bases agree with TRBD2. CDR1 and CDR2 from the germline V gene are SNHLY and FYNNEI. The CDR3 is 15 amino acids. V trimming: 4 bases; J trimming: 4 bases; junction bases outside the gene matches: 2. CDR3 protein: CASSVGTSGYNEQFF. In DNA, the CDR3 is TGTGCCAGCAGTGTGGGGACTAGCGGGTACAATGAGCAGTTCTTC. Combining the CDR3 with reference TRBV2 and TRBJ2-1 gives the whole variable domain EPEVTQTPSHQVTQMGQEVILRCVPISNHLYFYWYRQILGQKVEFLVSFYNNEISEKSEIFDDQFSVERPDGSNFTLKIRSTKLEDSAMYFCASSVGTSGYNEQFFGPGTRLTVL.

This clone was counted between two and nine times. The rearrangement joins TRBV27 to TRBJ1-2, with D maybe TRBD1 (6 bases). V was pared by 3 bases and J by 4 bases, with 12 bases between. Per the germline V gene, CDR1 is MNHEY and CDR2 is SMNVEV (reference sequence). CDR3 length: 14 amino acids. The CDR3 spells CASSFRGASYGYTF. CDR3 DNA: TGTGCCAGCAGTTTCAGGGGCGCAAGCTATGGCTACACCTTC.

A few counts support this clone. This chain links TRBV7-8 with TRBJ2-7; 12 bases align to TRBD2. CDR1 is SGHVS and CDR2 is FQNEAQ in the germline V gene. The length of the CDR3 is 18 residues. V was clipped by 4 bases and J by 2 bases; unmatched bases: 12. The CDR3 is CASSSRLLAGGPTYEQYF. CDR3 sequence (DNA): TGTGCCAGCAGCTCCCGTCTGCTAGCGGGGGGGCCCACCTACGAGCAGTACTTC.

This clone was seen a single time. The chain combines TRBV4-3 with TRBJ1-5, with 7 nucleotides matching TRBD1. The V and J ends lost 1 base and 7 bases, in that order; junction bases with no gene match: 7. The CDR3 loop spans 15 amino acids. The germline CDR1 and CDR2 sequences are LGHNA and YSLEER. CDR3 sequence: CASSQVGDSAQPQHF. The CDR3 DNA is TGCGCCAGCAGCCAAGTTGGGGACAGCGCGCAGCCCCAGCATTTT.

The V and J genes are TRBV5-1 and TRBJ1-3, with TRBD1 as a possible D gene (6 bases). There are 16 residues in the CDR3. Per germline, CDR1 SGHRS and CDR2 YFSETQ. The V and J ends lost 0 bases and 2 bases respectively, with 12 bases between them. The CDR3 DNA sequence: TGCGCCAGCAGCTTGGTTTCTCGACAGGCTGGAAACACCATATATTTT. Protein: CASSLVSRQAGNTIYF.

The CDR3 loop reads CASSEGDPIGRKTQYF. The CDR3 region has the DNA TGTGCCAGCAGTGAAGGGGACCCCATCGGGAGAAAGACCCAGTACTTC. The chain employs TRBV25-1 and TRBJ2-5; weak D call: TRBD2 (6 bases). Trimming cost V 2 bases and J 6 bases, with 19 bases left between them. Germline loops: CDR1 MGHDK, CDR2 SYGVNS. CDR3 length: 16 amino acids.

This clone was observed a single time. V gene TRBV7-9 combines with J gene TRBJ2-5, with D unclear. Trimming stripped 5 bases from V and 5 bases from J, with 15 bases between. In germline, CDR1 is SEHNR, CDR2 FQNEAQ (reference sequence). The length of the CDR3 is 14 residues. This chain's CDR3 is CASSPQQTWETQYF. CDR3 sequence (DNA): TGTGCCAGCAGCCCCCAACAGACCTGGGAGACCCAGTACTTC.